A selection of T cell receptor beta chains follows, all from one sample in a study of cytomegalovirus exposure and HLA in healthy donors. Some clones are missing from TCRdb's copy, which holds only in-frame ones; the method was immunoSEQ multiplex PCR. Of around 120,000 clones listed, around 63% were seen once; the top ten hold 9% to 10%. What was sequenced was PBMCs. These receptors all come from a man aged 35 to 55 in good health and CMV-seropositive. The CDR3 runs from the conserved cysteine through the conserved F or W. D genes are given only for firm matches. Clone size appears in some rows only: once, few, many, or a class for an expanded clone.

clone size	D gene	V gene	J gene	CDR3 protein	CDR3 DNA
few	.	TRBV30	TRBJ1-4	CAWSPEAFNEKLFF	TGTGCCTGGAGTCCCGAGGCGTTTAATGAAAAACTGTTTTTT
.	TRBD1	TRBV18	TRBJ1-4	CASSPSGTGYEKLFF	TGTGCCAGCTCACCCTCCGGGACAGGGTATGAAAAACTGTTTTTT
.	.	TRBV6-5	TRBJ1-2	CASSPGQYGYTF	TGTGCCAGCAGCCCAGGACAGTATGGCTACACCTTC
.	TRBD1	TRBV5-1	TRBJ1-6	CARKQGPIGDNYSPLHF	TGCGCCAGGAAACAGGGGCCTATCGGGGATAATTATTCACCCCTCCACTTT
.	.	TRBV28	TRBJ2-6	CASSLGGSGANVLTF	TGTGCCAGCAGTTTAGGAGGGTCTGGGGCCAACGTCCTGACTTTC
.	TRBD1	TRBV6-1	TRBJ2-1	CASSDLGQTNYNEQFF	TGTGCCAGCAGTGATTTGGGACAGACTAACTACAATGAGCAGTTCTTC
.	TRBD1	TRBV6-5	TRBJ1-2	CASTPGQNYGYTF	TGTGCCAGCACACCGGGACAGAACTATGGCTACACCTTC
few	.	TRBV27	TRBJ2-2	CASSLSKGAGELFF	TGTGCCAGCAGTTTATCGAAGGGGGCCGGGGAGCTGTTTTTT
few	.	TRBV7-9	TRBJ1-1	CASSYLDTEAFF	TGTGCCAGCAGCTACCTAGACACTGAAGCTTTCTTT
.	TRBD2	TRBV19	TRBJ2-3	CASSTTSARTDTQYF	TGTGCCAGTAGCACTACTAGCGCGCGGACAGATACGCAGTATTTT
.	.	TRBV7-2	TRBJ1-1	CASSLQGINMNTEAFF	TGTGCCAGCAGCTTACAGGGCATCAACATGAACACTGAAGCTTTCTTT
.	TRBD1	TRBV5-8	TRBJ1-5	CASSFLSSNRGNDQPQHF	TGTGCCAGCAGCTTCCTTTCCAGTAACAGGGGAAACGATCAGCCCCAGCATTTT
.	.	TRBV5-6	TRBJ1-3	CASSLISQISGNTIYF	TGTGCCAGCAGCTTGATTTCACAAATCTCTGGAAACACCATATATTTT
.	TRBD1	TRBV28	TRBJ1-2	CASSFRGRGDYGYTF	TGTGCCAGCAGTTTCCGGGGCAGGGGGGACTATGGCTACACCTTC
.	.	TRBV7-9	TRBJ1-2	CASSPPDSSNYGYTF	TGTGCCAGCAGCCCTCCTGACAGTTCTAACTATGGCTACACCTTC
once	.	TRBV7-3	TRBJ2-6	CASSLTSALSGANVLTF	TGTGCCAGCAGCTTAACCAGCGCGTTGTCTGGGGCCAACGTCCTGACTTTC
.	TRBD1	TRBV5-5	TRBJ2-7	CASSLRGTGGFEQYF	TGTGCCAGCAGTCTTCGAGGGACAGGGGGCTTCGAGCAGTACTTC
.	TRBD1	TRBV7-8	TRBJ2-1	CASSSRGRFNEQFF	TGTGCCAGCAGCAGCAGGGGGCGGTTCAATGAGCAGTTCTTC
few	TRBD1	TRBV7-9	TRBJ1-2	CASSRRDRGTYGYTF	TGTGCCAGCAGCCGCCGGGACAGGGGAACCTATGGCTACACCTTC
.	.	TRBV6-1	TRBJ2-2	CASTNVHSNTGELFF	TGTGCCAGCACCAATGTACACAGTAACACCGGGGAGCTGTTTTTT
.	.	TRBV5-4	TRBJ2-7	CASSLGGRYEQYF	TGTGCCAGCAGCTTGGGGGGCAGATACGAGCAGTACTTC
.	.	TRBV6-1	TRBJ2-7	CASPPDAASSHEQYF	TGTGCCAGCCCTCCTGACGCAGCGAGCTCCCACGAGCAGTACTTC
.	TRBD1	TRBV27	TRBJ1-1	CASSSARRGRYEAFF	TGTGCCAGCAGCTCTGCAAGGAGGGGGCGTTATGAAGCTTTCTTT
.	.	TRBV28	TRBJ2-7	CASSLGAGDVPYEQYF	TGTGCCAGCAGTTTAGGGGCAGGGGACGTACCCTACGAGCAGTACTTC